The 11 T cell receptor beta chains reported below all come from one sample, sequenced in a study of chemoradiotherapy in HPV16-positive cancers. Sequenced by immunoSEQ multiplex PCR; TCRdb stores in-frame clones only, minus some. Of 9,500 to 15,000 clones listed, approximately 87% are singletons. Source: blood, taken from a patient who underwent chemoradiotherapy. The receptor set was obtained from a human donor with HPV-associated anogenital cancer.

This clone appeared a single time. This chain links TRBV5-1 with TRBJ1-6; weak D call: TRBD1 (5 bases). Germline CDR1 and CDR2: SGHRS and YFSETQ. The CDR3 sequence is 16 residues long. The V end was cut by 0 bases, the J end by 7 bases, with 14 bases between. The CDR3 loop is CASSLDSRGLNSPLHF. CDR3 nucleotides: TGCGCCAGCAGCTTGGATAGTAGGGGCTTAAATTCACCCCTCCACTTT. The whole variable domain, remainder taken from reference TRBV5-1 and TRBJ1-6, is KAGVTQTPRYLIKTRGQQVTLSCSPISGHRSVSWYQQTPGQGLQFLFEYFSETQRNKGNFPGRFSGRQFSNSRSEMNVSTLELGDSALYLCASSLDSRGLNSPLHFGNGTRLTVT.

The V gene is TRBV7-9, the J gene TRBJ2-7; no clear D. The CDR3 is 12 residues long. CDR1 SEHNR and CDR2 FQNEAQ come from the germline V gene (reference sequence). Trimming took off 5 bases at V and 4 bases at J, with 9 bases between the two ends. CDR3: CASSPLQYEQYF. The CDR3 nucleotides are TGTGCCAGCAGCCCACTCCAGTACGAGCAGTACTTC.

The chain is built from TRBV5-1 and TRBJ2-5; D unclear. The CDR3 is 11 residues long. Trimming stripped 6 bases from V and 2 bases from J, with 5 bases between. CDR1 and CDR2 (germline): SGHRS, YFSETQ. As DNA, the CDR3 is TGCGCCAGCAAAGCGCAAGAGACCCAGTACTTC. This codes for CASKAQETQYF. The full variable domain, completed using reference TRBV5-1 and TRBJ2-5, is KAGVTQTPRYLIKTRGQQVTLSCSPISGHRSVSWYQQTPGQGLQFLFEYFSETQRNKGNFPGRFSGRQFSNSRSEMNVSTLELGDSALYLCASKAQETQYFGPGTRLLVL.

The chain carries TRBV4-1 and TRBJ2-1, with D perhaps TRBD2 (5 bases). V gave up 2 bases and J gave up 3 bases, with 11 bases separating them. The CDR3 extends over 15 amino acids. The germline V gene encodes CDR1 MGHRA and CDR2 YSYEKL. CDR3 residues: CASSQRGNNYNEQFF. CDR3 bases: TGCGCCAGCAGCCAACGGGGTAATAACTACAATGAGCAGTTCTTC.

The chain is built from TRBV27 and TRBJ1-5, with D unclear. Germline-derived CDR1 and CDR2 are MNHEY and SMNVEV (reference sequence). Trimming shortened V by 2 bases and J by 3 bases, and 11 bases separated the two germline ends. The CDR3 is 15 amino acids. CDR3 coding DNA: TGTGCCAGCAGTTTAGGTTTGGCCAACAATCAGCCCCAGCATTTT. Amino acid sequence: CASSLGLANNQPQHF.

This rearrangement joins TRBV12-5 to TRBJ2-7; D is ambiguous. Deletions cut 2 bases from V and 3 bases from J, with 2 bases between. CDR1 is LGHNT, CDR2 FRNRAP, per germline. The CDR3 is made up of 11 amino acids. CDR3 DNA: TGTGCTAGTGGTTTGAACTACGAGCAGTACTTC. It is translated as CASGLNYEQYF.

V gene TRBV6-1 combines with J gene TRBJ2-7; no clear D gene. The CDR3 spans 11 residues. The V and J ends lost 4 bases and 3 bases respectively, with 4 bases between them. Germline V lookup: CDR1 MNHNS, CDR2 SASEGT. CDR3 protein: CASSGIYEQYF. For the CDR3, the DNA is TGTGCCAGCAGTGGGATCTACGAGCAGTACTTC.

V gene TRBV2 combines with J gene TRBJ2-1, with 9 bases aligning to TRBD1. Trimming at V came to 6 bases and at J to 6 bases, leaving 9 bases not matched to a gene. CDR3 size: 15 residues. Germline-derived CDR1 and CDR2 are SNHLY and FYNNEI. The CDR3 loop reads CASRVDRGKGNEQFF. The CDR3 DNA is TGTGCCAGCAGGGTGGACAGGGGAAAGGGCAATGAGCAGTTCTTC.

The CDR3 loop is CASSQAGVNTEAFF. In DNA form, the CDR3 reads TGCGCCAGCAGCCAAGCAGGGGTGAACACTGAAGCTTTCTTT. The chain employs TRBV4-1 and TRBJ1-1; D might be TRBD1 (6 bases). V lost 1 base to trimming and J lost 0 bases, with 6 bases between them. The CDR3 sequence is 14 residues long. Germline lookup yields CDR1 MGHRA and CDR2 YSYEKL.

The gene calls are TRBV6-4 and TRBJ2-1, with D perhaps matching TRBD2 (7 bases). Trimming cost V 2 bases and J 6 bases, with 14 bases left between them. Per the germline V gene, CDR1 is MRHNA and CDR2 is SNTAGT. The length of the CDR3 is 15 residues. The CDR3 here is CASSDVGGAFNEQFF. The DNA of the CDR3 is TGTGCCAGCAGTGACGTAGGGGGGGCCTTCAATGAGCAGTTCTTC.

V and J are TRBV13 and TRBJ2-2; D remains ambiguous. The germline gives CDR1 PRHDT, CDR2 FYEKMQ (reference sequence). CDR3 size: 14 residues. Trimming removed 5 bases at V and 4 bases at J, with 11 bases between. CDR3 in amino acids: CASSPSDGTGELFF. CDR3 DNA sequence: TGTGCCAGCAGCCCCAGCGACGGCACCGGGGAGCTGTTTTTT.